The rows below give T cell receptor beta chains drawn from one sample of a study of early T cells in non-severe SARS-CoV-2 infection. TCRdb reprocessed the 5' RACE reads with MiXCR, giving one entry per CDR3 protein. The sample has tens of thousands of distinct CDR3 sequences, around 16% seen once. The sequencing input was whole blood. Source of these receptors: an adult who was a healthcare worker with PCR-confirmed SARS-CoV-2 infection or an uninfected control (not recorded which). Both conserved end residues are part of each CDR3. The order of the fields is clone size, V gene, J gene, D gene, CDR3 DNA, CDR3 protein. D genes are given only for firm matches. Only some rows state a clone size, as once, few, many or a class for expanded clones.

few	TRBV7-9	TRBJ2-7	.	TGTGCCAGCAGCTTTGAAGGACAGTCCCCCTACGAGCAGTACTTC	CASSFEGQSPYEQYF
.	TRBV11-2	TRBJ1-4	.	TGTGCCAGCACCGATGGGGGGAGGGAAAAACTGTTTTTT	CASTDGGREKLFF
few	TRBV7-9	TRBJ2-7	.	TGTGCCAGCAGCTTAGAACCGGGTCCCGAGCAGTACTTC	CASSLEPGPEQYF
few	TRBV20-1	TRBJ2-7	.	TGCAGTGCTTCCATCTGGCCCGACGAGCAGTACTTC	CSASIWPDEQYF
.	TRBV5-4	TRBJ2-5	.	TGTGCCAGCAGCTCTAGCGTATCTAGAGAGACCCAGTACTTC	CASSSSVSRETQYF
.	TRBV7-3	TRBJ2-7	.	TGTGCCAGCAGCTTAACTCACAGTTCCTACGAGCAGTACTTC	CASSLTHSSYEQYF
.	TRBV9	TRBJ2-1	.	TGTGCCAGCAGCCCCCGGACCCATGGTGATGAGCAGTTCTTC	CASSPRTHGDEQFF
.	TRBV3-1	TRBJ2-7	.	TGTGCCAGCACCACAACTACCAGGGCGGGCGAGCAGTACTTC	CASTTTTRAGEQYF
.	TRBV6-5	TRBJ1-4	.	TGTGCCAGCAGCCCATGGCTCTCCGAAGTCGGTGAAAAACTGTTTTTT	CASSPWLSEVGEKLFF
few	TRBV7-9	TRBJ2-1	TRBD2	TGTGCCAGCACCTTCAGCGGGAGGGCGGGCAATGAGCAGTTCTTC	CASTFSGRAGNEQFF
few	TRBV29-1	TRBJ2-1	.	TGCAGCGTGGAAGGCGGCAATGAGCAGTTCTTC	CSVEGGNEQFF
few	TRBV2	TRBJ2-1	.	TGTGCCAGTGGGCGGCCCTACAATGAGCAGTTCTTC	CASGRPYNEQFF
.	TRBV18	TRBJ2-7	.	TGTGCCAGCTCTGAGTTTAGCTCCTACGAGCAGTACTTC	CASSEFSSYEQYF
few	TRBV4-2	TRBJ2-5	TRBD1	TGTGCCAGCAGCCACTCCAGGGGGCGCGCAGAGACCCAGTACTTC	CASSHSRGRAETQYF
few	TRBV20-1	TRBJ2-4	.	TGCAGTGCTGCCCGAGGGGGGGCAATTGAAAACATTCAGTACTTC	CSAARGGAIENIQYF
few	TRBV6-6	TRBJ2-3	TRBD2	TGTGCCAGCAGTTACCCCGGGATAGCGGGGGGGGCAGATACGCAGTATTTT	CASSYPGIAGGADTQYF
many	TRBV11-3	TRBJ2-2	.	TGTGCCAGCAGCTCTCAGGGTAGTCACACCGGGGAGCTGTTTTTT	CASSSQGSHTGELFF
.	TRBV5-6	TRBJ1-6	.	TGTGCCAGCAGCTTGATAGGGTCGGATTCACCCCTCCACTTT	CASSLIGSDSPLHF
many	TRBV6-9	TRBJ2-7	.	TGTGCCAGCAGTTCAAATGAGGGGGACTCCTACGAGCAGTACTTC	CASSSNEGDSYEQYF
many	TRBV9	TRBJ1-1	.	TGTGCCAGCAGCAGCCAGGCGTACACTGAAGCTTTCTTT	CASSSQAYTEAFF
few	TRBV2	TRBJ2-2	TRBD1	TGTGCCAGCACGAAAGGGACAGAGGGCACCGGGGAGCTGTTTTTT	CASTKGTEGTGELFF
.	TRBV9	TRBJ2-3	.	TGTGCCAGCAGGGCGACTGGGGGCCTCTCCGATTCGCAGTATTTT	CASRATGGLSDSQYF
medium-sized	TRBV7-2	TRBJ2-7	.	TGTGCCAGCAGCTTAGATTCTCGATCCTACGAGCAGTACTTC	CASSLDSRSYEQYF
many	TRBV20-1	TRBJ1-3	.	TGCAGTGCTCGACGGGGGGTAGCTGGAAACACCATATATTTT	CSARRGVAGNTIYF
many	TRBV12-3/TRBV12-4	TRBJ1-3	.	TGTGCCAGCAGTAGAGGGGGGGGCTCTGGAAACACCATATATTTT	CASSRGGGSGNTIYF
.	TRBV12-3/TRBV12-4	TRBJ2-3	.	TGTGCCAGCAGTTCCCGCCCCTCCGAAACAGATACGCAGTATTTT	CASSSRPSETDTQYF
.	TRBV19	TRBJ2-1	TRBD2	TGTGCCAGTAGTATCGGCGGGGGAGGCTACAATGAGCAGTGCTTC	CASSIGGGGYNEQCF
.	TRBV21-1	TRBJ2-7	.	TGTGCCAGCAGCAAAGCGGGAGGGGACGAGCAGTACTTC	CASSKAGGDEQYF
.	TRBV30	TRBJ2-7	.	TGTGCCTGGTCCCTTCGGCAAACCAAGTCCTACGAGCAGTACTTC	CAWSLRQTKSYEQYF
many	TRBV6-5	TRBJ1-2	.	TGTGCCAGCAGTTCCACAGGGAACCGAAACTATGGCTACACCTTC	CASSSTGNRNYGYTF
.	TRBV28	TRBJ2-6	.	TGTGCCAGCGGGGACTCTGGGGCCAACGTCCTGACTTTC	CASGDSGANVLTF
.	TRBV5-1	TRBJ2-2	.	TGCGCCAGCAGCTTCCGGGACACCGTGGGCGGGGAGCTGTTTTTT	CASSFRDTVGGELFF
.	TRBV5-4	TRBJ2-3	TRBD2	TGTGCCAGCAGCGGAATGGGACTAGCGACCACAGATACGCAGTATTTT	CASSGMGLATTDTQYF
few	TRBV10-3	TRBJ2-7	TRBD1	TGTGCCATCAGTGCGGGGACAGGGGCCTACGAGCAGTACTTC	CAISAGTGAYEQYF
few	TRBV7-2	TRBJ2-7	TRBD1	TGTGCCAGCAGCTTTATCGGACAGGACTACGAGCAGTACTTC	CASSFIGQDYEQYF
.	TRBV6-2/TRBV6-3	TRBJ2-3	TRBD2	TGTGCCAGCAGTTTGGGACTAGCGGGATACACAGATACGCAGTATTTT	CASSLGLAGYTDTQYF
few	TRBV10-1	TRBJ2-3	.	TGCGCCAGCAGTGAGTCTAGGCAGAGGACAGATACGCAGTATTTT	CASSESRQRTDTQYF
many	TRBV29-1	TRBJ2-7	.	TGCAGCGTAACACGGGGGTACGAGCAGTACTTC	CSVTRGYEQYF
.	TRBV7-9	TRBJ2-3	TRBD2	TGTGCCAGCAGCCACGGACTAGCGGGAGTCTCAGATACGCAGTATTTT	CASSHGLAGVSDTQYF
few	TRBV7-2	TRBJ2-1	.	TGTGCCAGCCACCGGGGGACACCAAATACAATGAGCAGTTCCCGTGAGCAGTTCTTC	CASHRGTPNTMSSSREQFF